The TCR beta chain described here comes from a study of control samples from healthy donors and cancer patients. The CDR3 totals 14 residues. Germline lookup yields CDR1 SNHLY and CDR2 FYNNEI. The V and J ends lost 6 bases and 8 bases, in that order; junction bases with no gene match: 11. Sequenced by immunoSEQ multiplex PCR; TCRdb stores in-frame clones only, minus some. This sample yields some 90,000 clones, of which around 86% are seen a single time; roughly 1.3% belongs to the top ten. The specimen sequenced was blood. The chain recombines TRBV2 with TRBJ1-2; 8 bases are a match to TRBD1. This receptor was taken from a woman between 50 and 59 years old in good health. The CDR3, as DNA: TGTGCCAGCAGCCCCGACAGGGGACCCGACGGCTACACCTTC. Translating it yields CASSPDRGPDGYTF.